Shown below are 21 T cell receptor beta chains from a single sample sequenced in a study of PD-1 blockade in classical Hodgkin lymphoma. There was relapse after autologous stem cell transplantation in every patient, and there was variation in brentuximab vedotin exposure. Profiled with immunoSEQ multiplex PCR; TCRdb holds only in-frame clones, not every one. In the table there are tens of thousands of clones, 80% of which are singletons. The specimen comprised peripheral blood mononuclear cells (PBMCs), sampled before the second cycle of nivolumab. The receptors here all came from a human donor with classical Hodgkin lymphoma.

The sample holds a few counts of this clone. At one end, the junction sequence differs from germline, possibly due to a read error. The chain combines TRBV5-5 with TRBJ1-2; no definite D call. The CDR3 extends over 13 amino acids. CDR1 is SGHKS, CDR2 YYEKEE, per germline (reference sequence). The CDR3 here is CASSFEAGYVYTF. DNA for the CDR3: TGTGCCAGCAGCTTCGAGGCGGGTTATGTCTACACCTTC.

The sample holds one count of this clone. The V gene is TRBV11-2, the J gene TRBJ2-3; D call uncertain. V lost 5 bases, J lost 7 bases, and 7 bases lay in between. CDR1 and CDR2 from the germline V gene are SGHAT and FQNNGV. The CDR3 loop spans 11 amino acids. The DNA for the CDR3 is TGTGCCAGCAGCCCCCAGTATACGCAGTATTTT. This codes for CASSPQYTQYF. The full variable domain, with the rest looked up from reference TRBV11-2 and TRBJ2-3, is EAGVAQSPRYKIIEKRQSVAFWCNPISGHATLYWYQQILGQGPKLLIQFQNNGVVDDSQLPKDRFSAERLKGVDSTLKIQPAKLEDSAVYLCASSPQYTQYFGPGTRLTVL.

On this clone: This same CDR3 is encoded by further DNA sequences in the sample. The chain carries TRBV27 and TRBJ2-2, with unresolved D. V lost 6 bases to trimming and J lost 5 bases, with 7 bases between them. The length of the CDR3 is 12 residues. Germline lookup yields CDR1 MNHEY and CDR2 SMNVEV (reference sequence). CDR3 in amino acids: CASRGRTGELFF. CDR3 sequence (DNA): TGTGCCAGCAGGGGCCGGACCGGGGAGCTGTTTTTT.

The CDR3 spells CASRETSSYNEQFF. The CDR3 coding sequence is TGCGCCAGCAGGGAAACAAGCTCCTACAATGAGCAGTTCTTC. J is TRBJ2-1 and V is TRBV5-1; D uncertain. There are 14 residues in the CDR3. Germline CDR1 SGHRS, CDR2 YFSETQ. V was shortened by 5 bases and J by 0 bases, with 9 bases between the two germline ends.

The rearrangement joins TRBV5-6 to TRBJ2-2; 7 bases agree with TRBD2. Germline trimming cut 1 base from V and 3 bases from J; bases unmatched to any gene: 6. The CDR3 is 16 residues long. Per the germline V gene, CDR1 is SGHDT and CDR2 is YYEEEE. The CDR3: CASSLLRLAYTGELFF. In DNA form, the CDR3 reads TGTGCCAGCAGCTTGCTACGACTAGCCTACACCGGGGAGCTGTTTTTT.

This sequence joins TRBV7-3 and TRBJ2-1; D gene unclear. In germline, CDR1 is SGHTA, CDR2 FQGTGA. V gave up 2 bases and J gave up 6 bases, with 11 bases separating them. The CDR3 length is 14 residues. This CDR3 is CASSLGWGSNEQFF. CDR3 nucleotides: TGTGCCAGCAGCTTAGGGTGGGGTAGCAATGAGCAGTTCTTC.

The chain has TRBV19 and TRBJ2-5, with 12 nucleotides matching TRBD2. CDR3 length equals 13 residues. V lost 5 bases to trimming and J lost 11 bases; unmatched junction nucleotides: 6. Germline-derived CDR1 and CDR2 are LNHDA and SQIVND (reference sequence). The CDR3 region is CASSVRTSGEQYF. Written as DNA, the CDR3 is TGTGCCAGTAGTGTACGGACTAGCGGGGAGCAGTACTTC.

The V call is TRBV5-1, the J call TRBJ2-1; TRBD2 aligns across 11 bases. This CDR3 region has 16 residues. Looked up from germline, CDR1 is SGHRS and CDR2 is YFSETQ. Germline trimming cut 0 bases from V and 5 bases from J; bases unmatched to any gene: 4. For the CDR3, the DNA is TGCGCCAGCAGCTTGGGACTAGCGGGACCCCACAATGAGCAGTTCTTC. Its protein product is CASSLGLAGPHNEQFF.

The chain recombines TRBV27 with TRBJ1-2; D is unclear. Trimming removed 0 bases at V and 2 bases at J, with 10 bases between. Germline CDR1 MNHEY, CDR2 SMNVEV (reference sequence). The CDR3 contains 15 residues. In DNA, the CDR3 is TGTGCCAGCAGTTTATCCCCCCGACCAAACTATGGCTACACCTTC. This codes for CASSLSPRPNYGYTF.

Only one count was recorded for this clone. The chain recombines TRBV4-3 with TRBJ2-3, with 13 bases aligning to TRBD2. This CDR3 has 16 amino acids. Trimming removed 1 base from V and 7 bases from J; junction bases left unmatched: 5. The germline CDR1 and CDR2 sequences are LGHNA and YSLEER. The CDR3 loop is CASSQVTSGGTNTQYF. Here the CDR3 DNA reads TGCGCCAGCAGCCAAGTGACTAGCGGGGGGACCAATACGCAGTATTTT.

This chain connects TRBV9 to TRBJ2-7; D possibly uses TRBD1 or TRBD2 (5 bases each). The CDR3 is 15 residues long. CDR1 is SGDLS and CDR2 is YYNGEE in the germline V gene. Trimming removed 4 bases at V and 2 bases at J, with 16 bases between. The CDR3 is CASSSRDPSAYEQYF. CDR3 nucleotide sequence: TGTGCCAGCAGCTCCCGGGACCCCTCCGCCTACGAGCAGTACTTC.

J is TRBJ1-1 and V is TRBV5-4; tentative D call: TRBD1 (5 bases). CDR3 length: 13 residues. The V gene lost 5 bases and the J gene lost 8 bases, with 16 bases spanning the gap. Germline values: CDR1 SGHNT, CDR2 YYREEE (reference sequence). The CDR3 DNA is TGTGCCAGCAGACAGAAAGACAGATCCGAAGCTTTCTTT. The encoded protein is CASRQKDRSEAFF.

The V gene is TRBV28, the J gene TRBJ2-7; D ambiguous. Germline V CDR1 and CDR2: MDHEN, SYDVKM. V gave up 3 bases and J gave up 6 bases, with 12 bases separating them. This CDR3 is built from 13 residues. The CDR3 bases are TGTGCCAGCAGTTTGGGCGGCAAGGGCGAGCAGTACTTC. As protein: CASSLGGKGEQYF.

The V call is TRBV19, the J call TRBJ1-5; tentatively, D is TRBD1 (6 bases). The CDR3 is 14 residues long. V was trimmed by 3 bases and J by 6 bases, leaving 12 bases between them. From germline, CDR1 is LNHDA and CDR2 SQIVND (reference sequence). The CDR3 DNA reads as TGTGCCAGTAGTATTATTGGGGGCACTCAGCCCCAGCATTTT. This sequence encodes CASSIIGGTQPQHF.

This chain links TRBV6-1 with TRBJ1-4; no reliable D call. The CDR3 covers 14 residues. V lost 5 bases to trimming and J lost 5 bases, with 12 bases between them. The germline V gene encodes CDR1 MNHNS and CDR2 SASEGT. Here the CDR3 reads CASSWVGVNEKLFF. CDR3 DNA sequence: TGTGCCAGCAGTTGGGTCGGGGTAAATGAAAAACTGTTTTTT.

V and J are TRBV10-1 and TRBJ2-7, with D possibly TRBD2 on 5 matching bases. The CDR3 extends over 17 amino acids. Germline CDR1 reads WNHNN; CDR2 reads SYGVQD (reference sequence). Trimming removed 3 bases at V and 3 bases at J, with 21 bases between. CDR3 DNA sequence: TGCGCCAGCAGTGATTCACCCTTAGCGAGACCGATCTACGAGCAGTACTTC. Translating it yields CASSDSPLARPIYEQYF.

The chain employs TRBV10-3 and TRBJ2-4, with 10 bases that match TRBD1. Germline V CDR1 and CDR2: ENHRY, SYGVKD. This CDR3 has 15 residues. J lost 7 bases, V lost 2 bases, and 5 bases had no gene match. CDR3 nucleotide sequence: TGTGCCATCAGTGAGCCGGGACAGGGGTGGAACATTCAGTACTTC. Translating it yields CAISEPGQGWNIQYF.

The V gene is TRBV2, the J gene TRBJ2-5; TRBD2 matches 13 bases. The J call may be wrong; the DNA end is better matched by TRBJ2-7. The CDR3 consists of 17 residues. Germline V gives CDR1 SNHLY, CDR2 FYNNEI. The CDR3 nucleotides read TGTGCCAGCAGGGCCCAGGGACTAGCGGGGTCTACCTACGAGCAGTACTTC. Its protein product is CASRAQGLAGSTYEQYF.

This clone was seen a few times. The chain employs TRBV5-1 and TRBJ1-3; no definite D call. The germline V and J ends were trimmed by 0 bases and 1 base, with 11 bases remaining between them. The CDR3 runs 16 residues. The germline gives CDR1 SGHRS, CDR2 YFSETQ. CDR3 region: CASSLDVGRSGNTIYF. The CDR3 DNA reads as TGCGCCAGCAGCTTGGATGTAGGGAGGTCTGGAAACACCATATATTTT.

The chain has TRBV7-9 and TRBJ2-3; TRBD2 matches 12 bases. V shed 1 base and J 1 base; nucleotides not matched to a gene: 0. Germline CDR1 reads SEHNR; CDR2 reads FQNEAQ (reference sequence). The CDR3 runs 16 residues. The CDR3 DNA follows: TGTGCCAGCAGCTTAGGACTAGCGGGAGGCACAGATACGCAGTATTTT. Translated, it gives CASSLGLAGGTDTQYF.

The chain has TRBV27 and TRBJ2-5; 7 bases agree with TRBD1. The CDR3 contains 13 residues. Unmatched junction bases numbered 3, after V lost 6 bases and J lost 2 bases. The germline CDR1 and CDR2 sequences are MNHEY and SMNVEV (reference sequence). CDR3: CASRRQGQETQYF. For the CDR3, the DNA is TGTGCCAGCAGAAGACAGGGTCAAGAGACCCAGTACTTC.